These 25 T cell receptor beta chains share one sample of origin, sequenced in a study of T cell responses to AZD1222 COVID-19 vaccine listed by TCRdb under 2021. In the paper's terms, the time point label means: about 28 days (+/-7) after the second vaccine dose. To prepare the library, the immunoSEQ multiplex PCR assay was applied. TCRdb carries this immuneACCESS record with in-frame sequences only. Its versions omit some clonotypes, under half of them owing to an unresolved V gene in the studies checked, with the rest unexplained. The table for this sample lists some 130,000 clones; approximately 95% of them were counted only once. The ten most abundant clones make up approximately 6.5% of the sample. Sequencing was performed on peripheral blood, taken 28 days after the second AZD1222 dose. The receptors were gathered from an adult who received the AZD1222 COVID-19 vaccine.

The sample holds a few counts of this clone. The gene calls are TRBV3-1 (or the pseudogene TRBV3-2) and TRBJ1-2; TRBD1 is a possible D gene (5 bases). V gave up 6 bases and J gave up 5 bases, with 13 bases separating them. CDR3 length: 13 residues. The germline V gene encodes CDR1 LGHDT and CDR2 YNNKEL (reference sequence). The CDR3 reads CASRVNWGYGYTF. The CDR3, as DNA: TGTGCCAGCAGGGTCAATTGGGGGTATGGCTACACCTTC.

The CDR3 nucleotides read TGTGCCAGCAGCTTTGGGAGACTAGCGGGGGGGCTAACAGATACGCAGTATTTT. It encodes CASSFGRLAGGLTDTQYF. The chain recombines TRBV7-9 with TRBJ2-3, with 14 nucleotides matching TRBD2. With V trimmed by 3 bases and J by 3 bases, 8 bases remained unmatched. This CDR3 is built from 18 residues. The V gene's germline CDR1 is SEHNR and CDR2 FQNEAQ (reference sequence). Complete variable domain (other parts from reference TRBV7-9 and TRBJ2-3): DTGVSQNPRHKITKRGQNVTFRCDPISEHNRLYWYRQTLGQGPEFLTYFQNEAQLEKSRLLSDRFSAERPKGSFSTLEIQRTEQGDSAMYLCASSFGRLAGGLTDTQYFGPGTRLTVL.

This chain links TRBV7-9 with TRBJ1-1; tentatively, D is TRBD1 (5 bases). This CDR3 spans 13 amino acids. Trimming stripped 7 bases from V and 1 base from J, with 10 bases between. CDR1 SEHNR and CDR2 FQNEAQ come from the germline V gene (reference sequence). The CDR3 DNA reads as TGTGCCAGCAACAATCAGGGGAACACTGAAGCTTTCTTT. This codes for CASNNQGNTEAFF.

This chain joins TRBV28 and TRBJ1-2; D is undetermined. CDR3 length equals 11 residues. Deletions cut 2 bases from V and 9 bases from J, with 7 bases between. Germline V CDR1 and CDR2: MDHEN, SYDVKM. CDR3 region: CASSLVGRYTF. CDR3 bases: TGTGCCAGCAGTTTAGTAGGTCGCTACACCTTC.

This clone came up once. V is TRBV2 and J is TRBJ2-1, with D unclear. Germline CDR1 is SNHLY and CDR2 is FYNNEI. CDR3 length: 13 amino acids. Trimming took off 4 bases at V and 9 bases at J, with 13 bases between the two ends. CDR3 coding DNA: TGTGCCAGCAGTGGCACTTGGACCCCTGAGCAGTTCTTC. The encoded protein is CASSGTWTPEQFF.

In its sample, this clone was seen once. The rearrangement uses TRBV5-1 and TRBJ1-3, with D uncertain. Germline-derived CDR1 and CDR2 are SGHRS and YFSETQ. This CDR3 contains 15 residues. Trimming cost V 4 bases and J 4 bases, with 15 bases left between them. The CDR3 nucleotides read TGCGCCAGCAGCCTCTTGTCTAGCGCGGGAAACACCATATATTTT. Its translation is CASSLLSSAGNTIYF.

This sequence joins TRBV29-1 and TRBJ1-2; tentatively, D is TRBD1 (5 bases). V lost 6 bases, J lost 4 bases, and 21 bases lay in between. The CDR3 totals 15 residues. Looked up from germline, CDR1 is SQVTM and CDR2 is ANQGSEA. The CDR3 nucleotides read TGCAGCGTAATAAGGGACGGAAGGGGTAGCTATGGCTACACCTTC. Its protein is CSVIRDGRGSYGYTF.

The chain carries TRBV18 and TRBJ1-2; D not certain. Germline-derived CDR1 and CDR2 are KGHSH and LQKENI. CDR3 length: 12 residues. The V gene lost 3 bases and the J gene lost 5 bases, with 7 bases spanning the gap. For the CDR3, the DNA is TGTGCCAGCTCACCTGAGGATTATGGCTACACCTTC. Amino acids: CASSPEDYGYTF.

The rearrangement uses TRBV5-6 and TRBJ1-1; 7 nucleotides align to TRBD1. Per the germline V gene, CDR1 is SGHDT and CDR2 is YYEEEE. Losses at the gene ends were 4 bases for V and 2 bases for J; bases not matched to a gene: 5. The CDR3 loop spans 14 amino acids. This CDR3 reads CASSEGQLNTEAFF. As DNA, the CDR3 is TGTGCCAGCAGCGAGGGACAGCTAAACACTGAAGCTTTCTTT.

The chain uses TRBV9 and TRBJ2-1; D may be TRBD1 (6 bases). Between the trimmed V and J ends, which lost 4 bases and 11 bases, there was a span of 19 bases. Germline CDR1 and CDR2: SGDLS and YYNGEE. CDR3 size: 14 residues. The CDR3, as DNA: TGTGCCAGCAGCTCCCGACCGACAGGCCGACAGCAGTTCTTC. Translation gives CASSSRPTGRQQFF.

This chain uses TRBV7-9 with TRBJ2-2; D uncertain. The CDR3 contains 16 residues. V lost 2 bases and J 6 bases, leaving 16 bases between the germline ends. Germline CDR1 reads SEHNR; CDR2 reads FQNEAQ (reference sequence). The CDR3 spells CASSLYRFGMAGELFF. The CDR3 coding sequence is TGTGCCAGCAGCTTATACAGATTCGGAATGGCCGGGGAGCTGTTTTTT.

The V gene is TRBV25-1, the J gene TRBJ2-2; 11 positions match TRBD1. The germline gives CDR1 MGHDK, CDR2 SYGVNS. The CDR3 sequence is 17 residues long. The V and J ends lost 4 bases and 5 bases, in that order; junction bases with no gene match: 9. CDR3 loop: CASSVPPGQGATGELFF. CDR3 coding DNA: TGTGCCAGCAGTGTTCCGCCAGGACAGGGGGCGACCGGGGAGCTGTTTTTT.

The chain combines TRBV19 with TRBJ1-1; TRBD1 aligns across 8 bases. The V and J ends lost 5 bases and 7 bases, in that order; junction bases with no gene match: 15. Germline CDR1 reads LNHDA; CDR2 reads SQIVND (reference sequence). The CDR3 has 16 residues. The CDR3 loop is CASSFGQGGFLNEAFF. As DNA, the CDR3 is TGTGCCAGTAGTTTCGGACAGGGAGGTTTCCTAAATGAAGCTTTCTTT.

Only one count was recorded for this clone. This rearrangement joins TRBV7-2 to TRBJ2-5; no definite D call. The V end was cut by 4 bases, the J end by 5 bases, with 17 bases between. CDR1 is SGHTA and CDR2 is FQGNSA in the germline V gene. There are 15 residues in the CDR3. The CDR3 here is CASSWQWRPVETQYF. The CDR3, as DNA: TGTGCCAGCAGCTGGCAGTGGAGACCGGTGGAGACCCAGTACTTC.

The V gene is TRBV2, the J gene TRBJ2-7, with 7 nucleotides matching TRBD2. This CDR3 spans 14 amino acids. V shed 7 bases, J shed 2 bases, and the junction held 8 bases outside the gene matches. Germline-derived CDR1 and CDR2 are SNHLY and FYNNEI. DNA of the CDR3: TGTGCCAGCATGAAGGGTGGGGGGGCCTACGAGCAGTACTTC. It yields the protein CASMKGGGAYEQYF.

The J gene is TRBJ1-3, the V gene TRBV6-6; 12 nucleotides agree with TRBD1. V lost 5 bases and J lost 5; bases outside the gene matches: 7. CDR1 and CDR2 from the germline V gene are MNHNY and SVGAGI (reference sequence). The CDR3 totals 16 residues. The CDR3 coding sequence is TGTGCCAGCAGTCCCCGGGACAGGGGGCAACGAAACACCATATATTTT. It encodes CASSPRDRGQRNTIYF.

The CDR3 DNA is TGTGCCAGCAGTTTATCTTCAGGAGATTGGGGGAATGAGCAGTTCTTC. Translation: CASSLSSGDWGNEQFF. The V and J genes are TRBV27 and TRBJ2-1, with D perhaps assigned TRBD1 or TRBD2 (5 bases each). The CDR3 has 16 amino acids. Deletions cut 0 bases from V and 7 bases from J, with 16 bases between. Germline loops: CDR1 MNHEY, CDR2 SMNVEV (reference sequence).

The chain links TRBV6-5 to TRBJ1-6; D unresolved. Looked up from germline, CDR1 is MNHEY and CDR2 is SVGAGI. This CDR3 comprises 14 residues. V lost 2 bases to trimming and J lost 10 bases, with 12 bases between them. The CDR3 here is CASSYGQTRSPLHF. In nucleotides, the CDR3 is TGTGCCAGCAGTTACGGCCAAACTAGATCACCCCTCCACTTT.

This chain joins TRBV20-1 and TRBJ2-7; D unclear. Germline V gene data show CDR1 as DFQATT and CDR2 as SNEGSKA (reference sequence). CDR3 length equals 11 residues. The germline V and J ends were trimmed by 5 bases and 5 bases, with 10 bases remaining between them. This chain's CDR3 is CSALGPDEQYF. The CDR3 nucleotides are TGCAGTGCTTTAGGACCCGACGAGCAGTACTTC.

The chain has TRBV14 and TRBJ1-1; D remains unclear. CDR1 is SGHDN, CDR2 FVKESK, per germline. The V gene lost 5 bases and the J gene lost 0 bases, with 10 bases spanning the gap. The CDR3 covers 14 residues. CDR3: CASSAPGMNTEAFF. The CDR3 DNA sequence: TGTGCCAGCAGCGCCCCCGGTATGAACACTGAAGCTTTCTTT. Based on the CDR3 plus reference TRBV14 and TRBJ1-1, the full variable domain is EAGVTQFPSHSVIEKGQTVTLRCDPISGHDNLYWYRRVMGKEIKFLLHFVKESKQDESGMPNNRFLAERTGGTYSTLKVQPAELEDSGVYFCASSAPGMNTEAFFGQGTRLTVV.

The chain has TRBV14 and TRBJ2-1; TRBD2 might be the D (5 bases). CDR1 and CDR2 (germline): SGHDN, FVKESK. The ends were cut back, 5 bases at V and 0 bases at J, with 20 bases in the middle. CDR3 length: 18 amino acids. The CDR3 sequence: CASSEVIGKTSSYNEQFF. DNA for the CDR3: TGTGCCAGCAGCGAAGTAATCGGGAAGACGAGCTCCTACAATGAGCAGTTCTTC.

The rearrangement links TRBV3-1 (or the pseudogene TRBV3-2) to TRBJ2-2; 9 bases match TRBD1. Per the germline V gene, CDR1 is LGHDT and CDR2 is YNNKEL (reference sequence). The junction had 6 bases not matched to a gene; V was cut back by 1 base and J by 6 bases. The CDR3 loop spans 16 amino acids. As DNA, the CDR3 is TGTGCCAGCAGCCAAGGAAGGACAGGGGTTGCCGGGGAGCTGTTTTTT. Amino acid sequence: CASSQGRTGVAGELFF.

CDR3 in DNA: TGTGCCAGCAGCTTAGGGGGACAGATCTATGGCTACACCTTC. It encodes CASSLGGQIYGYTF. The rearrangement uses TRBV7-8 and TRBJ1-2; 7 bases agree with TRBD1. The CDR3 length is 14 residues. The germline CDR1 and CDR2 sequences are SGHVS and FQNEAQ. Trimming took 1 base from V and 4 from J; bases not matched to a gene: 3.

The chain has TRBV5-1 and TRBJ2-7; 10 nucleotides align to TRBD1. V lost 4 bases and J lost 2; bases outside the gene matches: 3. Germline V gene sequence: CDR1 SGHRS, CDR2 YFSETQ. The CDR3 loop spans 14 amino acids. The CDR3: CASSPDRGAYEQYF. CDR3 in DNA: TGCGCCAGCAGCCCGGACAGGGGGGCCTACGAGCAGTACTTC.

The chain carries TRBV27 and TRBJ2-7, with D unclear. Per the germline V gene, CDR1 is MNHEY and CDR2 is SMNVEV (reference sequence). This CDR3 spans 13 amino acids. The V end lost 4 bases, the J end lost 7 bases, and 14 bases lay between the germline ends. CDR3 sequence: CASSSAHTEEQYF. CDR3 sequence (DNA): TGTGCCAGCAGTTCCGCCCACACAGAAGAGCAGTACTTC.